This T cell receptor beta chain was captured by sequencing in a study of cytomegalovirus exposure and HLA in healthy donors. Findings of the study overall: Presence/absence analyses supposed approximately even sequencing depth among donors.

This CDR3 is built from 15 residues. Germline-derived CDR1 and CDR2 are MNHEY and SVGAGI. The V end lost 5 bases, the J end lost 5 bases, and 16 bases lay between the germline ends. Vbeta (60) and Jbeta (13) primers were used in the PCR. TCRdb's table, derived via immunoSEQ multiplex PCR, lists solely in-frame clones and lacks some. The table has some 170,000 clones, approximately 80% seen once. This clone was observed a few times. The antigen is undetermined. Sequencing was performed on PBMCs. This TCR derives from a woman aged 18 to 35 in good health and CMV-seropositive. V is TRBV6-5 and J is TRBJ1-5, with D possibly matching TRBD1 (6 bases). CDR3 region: CASSPGGGPDQPQHF. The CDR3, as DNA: TGTGCCAGCAGTCCTGGGGGGGGCCCGGATCAGCCCCAGCATTTT.